The rows below give T cell receptor beta chains drawn from one sample of a study of cytomegalovirus exposure and HLA in healthy donors. Assay used: immunoSEQ multiplex PCR; TCRdb lists only in-frame clones, some missing. In the table there are 210,000 or so clones, approximately 90% of which are singletons. The sequenced material came from PBMCs. The receptor set was obtained from a woman aged 18-30 years in good health and CMV-seronegative. CDR3s include the opening cysteine and the closing phenylalanine or tryptophan. The D gene is left open where the match is weak. The size entry is marked missing in some rows and otherwise reads once, few, many or a size class.

V gene	D gene	J gene	clone size	CDR3 DNA	CDR3 protein
TRBV5-1	TRBD1	TRBJ1-1	.	TGCGCCAGCAGCGCACATGGACAGGTAGGAGGGGGAGGCCCCTACACTGAAGCTTTCTTT	CASSAHGQVGGGGPYTEAFF
TRBV27	TRBD1	TRBJ1-5	.	TGTGCCAGCAGTCCGGACAGGGACCAGCCCCAGCATTTT	CASSPDRDQPQHF
TRBV4-2	TRBD1	TRBJ1-1	.	TGTGCCAGCAGCCAGGGCGGGACAGGGGGTTTAGAAGCTTTCTTT	CASSQGGTGGLEAFF
TRBV5-1	.	TRBJ2-4	.	TGCGCCAGCAGCTCGCTCGGACAAAATGGGGACAAAAACATTCAGTACTTC	CASSSLGQNGDKNIQYF
TRBV19	.	TRBJ2-3	.	TGTGCCAGTAGTATAGATAGGAGACTTGCAGATACGCAGTATTTT	CASSIDRRLADTQYF
TRBV5-1	TRBD2	TRBJ2-3	once	TGCGCCAGCAGTAGAGAAGCGGGAGCCACAGATACGCAGTATTTT	CASSREAGATDTQYF
TRBV2	TRBD1	TRBJ2-3	.	TGTGCCAGCAGTGAGGCGGACAGGGAGTCCACAGATACGCAGTATTTT	CASSEADRESTDTQYF
TRBV7-9	.	TRBJ2-3	.	TGTGCCAGCAGCCTGGACCCACGGGAGCAAGCTAGCACAGATACGCAGTATTTT	CASSLDPREQASTDTQYF
TRBV27	TRBD1	TRBJ2-4	few	TGTGCCAGCAGTTACCGACAGGGTATGATTCAGTACTTC	CASSYRQGMIQYF
TRBV6-1	.	TRBJ2-7	once	TGTGCCAGCAGTGAAAGTTACTGGTCCTACGAGCAGTACTTC	CASSESYWSYEQYF
TRBV27	.	TRBJ2-3	.	TGTGCCAGCCCCATTCGGGATACGCAGTATTTT	CASPIRDTQYF
TRBV27	.	TRBJ2-5	.	TGTGCCAGCGGAGTGTACCAAGAGACCCAGTACTTC	CASGVYQETQYF
TRBV2	TRBD2	TRBJ2-3	.	TGTGCCGGCGGGGGGGGTGCAGATACGCAGTATTTT	CAGGGGADTQYF
TRBV10-1	.	TRBJ2-3	.	TGCGCCAGCAGTGAAGGCCCCGGGGATACGCAGTATTTT	CASSEGPGDTQYF
TRBV4-2	.	TRBJ2-3	.	TGTGCCAGCAGCCAAGTTGGTCTGGAGGGTCCAGATACGCAGTATTTT	CASSQVGLEGPDTQYF